The subject of this entry is one T cell receptor (beta chain). Antigen: not known. CDR1 is SGHTA and CDR2 is FQGTGA in the germline V gene. Trimming pared 5 bases from V and 8 bases from J, leaving 18 bases between. The CDR3 spans 15 residues. Regions amplified from RNA transcripts were the TCR beta CDR3 regions. With the HTBI primer set, the TCR CDR3 went through a first round of RT-PCR. MiXCR was run by TCRdb on the multiplex PCR reads, yielding one entry per CDR3 protein. The table has 450,000 to 700,000 distinct CDR3 sequences, about 45% seen once. This entry belongs to a study of T cells in Graves' hyperthyroidism and ophthalmopathy. General study findings and limits: From stable hyperthyroidism, ophthalmopathy was separated by a 13 V-J model.

This TCR was recovered from a woman aged 18-30 years with Graves' hyperthyroidism. Sample: peripheral blood or thyroid tissue (not recorded which). V gene TRBV7-3 combines with J gene TRBJ1-4, with TRBD1 as a possible D gene (5 bases). As DNA, the CDR3 is TGTGCCAGCAGCCCTGACACCGGGGGTCGGGAAAAACTGTTTTTT. Residues: CASSPDTGGREKLFF.